This TCR beta chain was sequenced during a study of CD8 T cells in ankylosing spondylitis. This clonotype was recorded a few times. Its cognate antigen is unknown. Study conclusions and caveats: Reports say disease-linked clones showed up significantly more in matched ankylosing spondylitis synovial fluid.

Trimming removed 4 bases from V and 8 bases from J; junction bases left unmatched: 3. From germline, CDR1 is DFQATT and CDR2 SNEGSKA (reference sequence). The length of the CDR3 is 13 residues. Each CDR3 protein gets one entry after TCRdb re-called the 5' RACE reads with MiXCR. The sample holds tens of thousands of distinct CDR3 sequences, around 27% seen once. The V and J genes are TRBV20-1 and TRBJ1-4, with 11 bases aligning to TRBD1. This sequence was found in a male donor with ankylosing spondylitis or in good health (not recorded which). The sequencing sample was made of blood, either unsorted or a sorted T cell fraction (not recorded which). CDR3 sequence: CSATDRGREKLFF. The CDR3 DNA reads as TGCAGTGCTACGGACAGGGGGCGAGAAAAACTGTTTTTT.